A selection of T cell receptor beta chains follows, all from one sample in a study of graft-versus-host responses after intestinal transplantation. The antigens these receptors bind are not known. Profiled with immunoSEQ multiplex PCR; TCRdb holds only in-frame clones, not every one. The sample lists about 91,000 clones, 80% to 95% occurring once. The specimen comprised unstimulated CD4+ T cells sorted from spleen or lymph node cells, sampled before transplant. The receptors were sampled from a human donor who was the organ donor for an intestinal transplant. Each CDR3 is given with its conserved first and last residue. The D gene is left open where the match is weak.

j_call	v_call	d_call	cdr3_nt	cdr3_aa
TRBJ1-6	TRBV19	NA	TGTGCCAGTAGCCTCAGGGATTCACCCCTCCACTTT	CASSLRDSPLHF
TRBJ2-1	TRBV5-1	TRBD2	TGCGCCAGCAGCTTGGTTGCAGCGGGAGGGTCCGGCTCCTACAATGAGCAGTTCTTC	CASSLVAAGGSGSYNEQFF
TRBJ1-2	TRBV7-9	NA	TGTGCCAGCAGCTTATCCAGGGGTGACTATGGCTACACCTTC	CASSLSRGDYGYTF
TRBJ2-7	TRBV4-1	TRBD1	TGCGCCAGCAGCCGAGCAGGGACAGGGGGGAACGAGCAGTACTTC	CASSRAGTGGNEQYF
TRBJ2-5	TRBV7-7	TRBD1	TGTGCTAGCAGCTTACAGGGGGCGTCAGGAGAGACCCAGTACTTC	CASSLQGASGETQYF
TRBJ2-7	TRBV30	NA	TGTGCCTGGAGTAAGCGGATAAGCTCCTACGAGCAGTACTTC	CAWSKRISSYEQYF
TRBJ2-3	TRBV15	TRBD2	TGTGCCACCAGCAGCTTAAACGCTTTAGCGGGGGGGCTGTTGCGGGATACGCAGTATTTT	CATSSLNALAGGLLRDTQYF
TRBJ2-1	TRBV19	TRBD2	TGTGCCAGTACCGGGACTAGCGGCTACAATGAGCAGTTCTTC	CASTGTSGYNEQFF
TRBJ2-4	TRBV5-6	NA	TGTGCCAGCAGCTTGGTACGGGGTCCTTTAGCCAAAAACATTCAGTACTTC	CASSLVRGPLAKNIQYF
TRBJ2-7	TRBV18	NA	TGTGCCAGCTCACCATTTGTAAGTAGCTCCCCGGGGAGCTCCTACGAGCAGTACTTC	CASSPFVSSSPGSSYEQYF
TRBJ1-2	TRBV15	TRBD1	TGTGCCACCAGCAGAGATCTAGGGGGCGGGTATGGCTACACCTTC	CATSRDLGGGYGYTF
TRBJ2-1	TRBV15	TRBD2	TGTGCCACCAGCGGGGGACTAGCCACCTACAATGAGCAGTTCTTC	CATSGGLATYNEQFF
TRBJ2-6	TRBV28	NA	TGTGCCAGCAGTTTTAGGAACTATTCTGGGGCCAACGTCCTGACTTTC	CASSFRNYSGANVLTF
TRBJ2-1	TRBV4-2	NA	TGTGCCAGCAGCCAAGATCTGGGGGGAGGCGGGTACAATGAGCAGTTCTTC	CASSQDLGGGGYNEQFF
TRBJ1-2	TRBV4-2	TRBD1	TGTGCCAGCAGCCACCCCGGGACAGCTAACTATGGCTACACCTTC	CASSHPGTANYGYTF
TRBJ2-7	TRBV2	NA	TGTGCCAGCAGTAATAAAAGCTGGGAGCAGTACTTC	CASSNKSWEQYF
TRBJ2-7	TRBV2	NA	TGTGCCAGCAGGGCAGACTACGAGCAGTACTTC	CASRADYEQYF
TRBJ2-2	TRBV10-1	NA	TGCGCCACCCGGGACACCAACACCGGGGAGCTGTTTTTT	CATRDTNTGELFF